Following are 25 T cell receptor beta chains from one sample sequenced in a study of blood T cell repertoires in COVID-19 (dated by TCRdb to 2020 to 2021). Library prep was done by the immunoSEQ multiplex PCR assay. Sourced from immuneACCESS, this table was stored by TCRdb with only in-frame sequences that have V and J called. A share of the clones is absent; for the studies checked, an unresolved V gene accounts for under half, and the remainder has no known explanation. A total of 310,000 or so clones appear in this sample, 86% of them only once. The ten most abundant clones make up over 9.5% of the sample. Sequencing was done on a sample of PBMCs or T cells enriched from blood (not recorded which). The receptors come from a young woman who had recovered from COVID-19.

The chain joins TRBV10-2 to TRBJ1-1; D gene unclear. The germline V gene has CDR1 WSHSY and CDR2 SAAADI. V was shortened by 4 bases and J by 3 bases, with 6 bases between the two germline ends. The CDR3 is made up of 12 amino acids. The CDR3 coding sequence is TGCGCCAGCAGTGTTCCTGACACTGAAGCTTTCTTT. Residues: CASSVPDTEAFF.

V usage is TRBV18 and J usage is TRBJ2-2; 7 bases map to TRBD1. V gave up 3 bases and J gave up 0 bases; unmatched junction bases: 1. CDR1 and CDR2 (germline): KGHSH, LQKENI. The CDR3 is 15 amino acids. Here the CDR3 reads CASSPGTANTGELFF. CDR3 coding DNA: TGTGCCAGCTCACCCGGGACAGCGAACACCGGGGAGCTGTTTTTT. The variable domain in full, with the rest retrieved from reference TRBV18 and TRBJ2-2, is NAGVMQNPRHLVRRRGQEARLRCSPMKGHSHVYWYRQLPEEGLKFMVYLQKENIIDESGMPKERFSAEFPKEGPSILRIQQVVRGDSAAYFCASSPGTANTGELFFGEGSRLTVL.

The chain combines TRBV10-3 with TRBJ1-5, with TRBD1 as a possible D gene (6 bases). CDR3 size: 16 residues. CDR1 is ENHRY, CDR2 SYGVKD, per germline. V was pared by 2 bases and J by 0 bases, with 11 bases between. The CDR3, as DNA: TGTGCCATCAGTGAGGCAGGGGAGTATAGCAATCAGCCCCAGCATTTT. Protein: CAISEAGEYSNQPQHF.

This clone was counted a few times. The chain joins TRBV6-5 to TRBJ2-1; 9 bases align to TRBD2. V shed 4 bases, J shed 3 bases, and the junction held 4 bases outside the gene matches. CDR3 size: 15 residues. Germline V gene data show CDR1 as MNHEY and CDR2 as SVGAGI. Here the CDR3 reads CASSLASGDYNEQFF. The CDR3 DNA follows: TGTGCCAGCAGTTTGGCTAGCGGGGACTACAATGAGCAGTTCTTC.

This clone was observed a handful of times. The J gene is TRBJ1-5, the V gene TRBV19, with D possibly matching TRBD1 (5 bases). Trimming stripped 3 bases from V and 0 bases from J, with 9 bases between. This CDR3 spans 15 amino acids. CDR1 LNHDA and CDR2 SQIVND come from the germline V gene (reference sequence). CDR3 nucleotides: TGTGCCAGTAGTATGTGGCAGGGTAGCAATCAGCCCCAGCATTTT. Translation gives CASSMWQGSNQPQHF.

The J gene is TRBJ2-1, the V gene TRBV7-9; 11 bases agree with TRBD2. V dropped 4 bases and J dropped 3; count of bases not matched to a gene: 5. Germline lookup yields CDR1 SEHNR and CDR2 FQNEAQ (reference sequence). This CDR3 is built from 16 residues. The chain's CDR3 is CASSWGGLADYNEQFF. In nucleotides, the CDR3 is TGTGCCAGCAGCTGGGGGGGACTAGCGGACTACAATGAGCAGTTCTTC.

Written as DNA, the CDR3 is TGTGCCAGCAGCCTATTACCGGGACAGGAGCACTACGAGCAGTACTTC. It translates to CASSLLPGQEHYEQYF. V gene TRBV7-8 combines with J gene TRBJ2-7; 8 nucleotides line up with TRBD1. CDR1 is SGHVS and CDR2 is FQNEAQ in the germline V gene. The CDR3 is 16 amino acids. The J segment lost 3 bases and the V segment lost 5 bases, leaving 12 bases of the junction unmatched.

This clone has a single count. The V call is TRBV21-1, the J call TRBJ2-2; TRBD2, the D gene given by the table, was not confirmed from the DNA. TRBV21-1 is a pseudogene segment. This CDR3 contains 17 residues. The CDR3 nucleotides are TGTGCCAGCAGCAAGGCAGGGAGGAGTATAACAACGGGGGAGCTGTTTTTT. It is translated as CASSKAGRSITTGELFF.

CDR3 region: CSASRGLEQFF. The CDR3 DNA sequence: TGCAGTGCTAGTAGGGGGCTGGAGCAGTTCTTC. The chain carries TRBV20-1 and TRBJ2-1; 7 nucleotides agree with TRBD1. After removal of 3 bases from V and 10 bases from J, the junction contained 3 bases not matched to a gene. Germline assignment: CDR1 DFQATT and CDR2 SNEGSKA (reference sequence). CDR3 length: 11 amino acids.

V gene TRBV28 combines with J gene TRBJ2-3; the D gene is possibly TRBD1 (5 bases). Trimming took 5 bases from V and 2 from J, leaving 11 bases between them. The V gene's germline CDR1 is MDHEN and CDR2 SYDVKM. The CDR3 totals 14 residues. As DNA, the CDR3 is TGTGCCAGCAGTCCCGGACAAATCACAGATACGCAGTATTTT. As protein: CASSPGQITDTQYF.

The rearrangement uses TRBV19 and TRBJ2-2, with 7 positions matching TRBD1. This CDR3 is 15 amino acids long. The V gene's germline CDR1 is LNHDA and CDR2 SQIVND (reference sequence). Trimming took 3 bases from V and 5 from J; bases not matched to a gene: 6. The CDR3: CASSIQAGGTGELFF. CDR3 bases: TGTGCCAGTAGTATTCAGGCAGGGGGAACCGGGGAGCTGTTTTTT. The full variable domain, its missing parts supplied by reference TRBV19 and TRBJ2-2, is DGGITQSPKYLFRKEGQNVTLSCEQNLNHDAMYWYRQDPGQGLRLIYYSQIVNDFQKGDIAEGYSVSREKKESFPLTVTSAQKNPTAFYLCASSIQAGGTGELFFGEGSRLTVL.

The V gene is TRBV3-1 (or the pseudogene TRBV3-2), the J gene TRBJ2-1; TRBD2 matches 16 bases. Trimming took 5 bases from V and 2 from J; bases not matched to a gene: 9. There are 19 residues in the CDR3. Germline V gives CDR1 LGHDT, CDR2 YNNKEL (reference sequence). The CDR3 DNA sequence: TGTGCCAGCAGCTTAACCGGGACTAGCGGGAGGGGCGCCTACAATGAGCAGTTCTTC. It yields the protein CASSLTGTSGRGAYNEQFF.

V usage is TRBV4-1 and J usage is TRBJ2-1; 7 bases line up with TRBD2. The trim removed 2 bases at V and 8 bases at J, leaving 0 bases unmatched. The germline V gene encodes CDR1 MGHRA and CDR2 YSYEKL. The CDR3 has 12 amino acids. The CDR3 bases are TGCGCCAGCAGCCAAAGCGGGGATGAGCAGTTCTTC. Its protein is CASSQSGDEQFF.

The chain employs TRBV4-2 and TRBJ2-2, with 10 bases identical to TRBD1. Germline CDR1 LGHNA, CDR2 YNFKEQ. V trimming: 0 bases; J trimming: 6 bases; junction bases outside the gene matches: 10. The CDR3 runs 18 residues. The CDR3 region is CASSQDTGQGKIPGELFF. Here the CDR3 DNA reads TGTGCCAGCAGCCAAGATACGGGACAGGGGAAGATTCCCGGGGAGCTGTTTTTT.

This chain joins TRBV5-1 and TRBJ1-1; tentatively, D is TRBD1 (5 bases). V was pared by 4 bases and J by 0 bases, with 16 bases between. The V gene's germline CDR1 is SGHRS and CDR2 YFSETQ. The CDR3 totals 16 residues. DNA for the CDR3: TGCGCCAGCAGCCTAGGGGTGTCGGTGATGAACACTGAAGCTTTCTTT. Amino acids: CASSLGVSVMNTEAFF. Combining the CDR3 with reference TRBV5-1 and TRBJ1-1 gives the whole variable domain KAGVTQTPRYLIKTRGQQVTLSCSPISGHRSVSWYQQTPGQGLQFLFEYFSETQRNKGNFPGRFSGRQFSNSRSEMNVSTLELGDSALYLCASSLGVSVMNTEAFFGQGTRLTVV.

The chain employs TRBV6-5 and TRBJ1-2; a possible D gene is TRBD1 (5 bases). The ends were cut back, 0 bases at V and 3 bases at J, with 14 bases in the middle. The CDR3 is 16 amino acids. Germline V gene sequence: CDR1 MNHEY, CDR2 SVGAGI. The CDR3 nucleotides are TGTGCCAGCAGTTACTCTCTAACGGGGGGAGACTATGGCTACACCTTC. Translating gives CASSYSLTGGDYGYTF.

The rearrangement uses TRBV10-2 and TRBJ1-2, with D uncertain. The V gene lost 4 bases and the J gene lost 3 bases, with 6 bases spanning the gap. This CDR3 region has 12 residues. Germline V gene sequence: CDR1 WSHSY, CDR2 SAAADI. The CDR3 loop is CASSATHYGYTF. The CDR3 nucleotides are TGCGCCAGCAGTGCGACTCACTATGGCTACACCTTC.

The J gene is TRBJ2-1, the V gene TRBV4-2, with 8 bases lining up with TRBD2. This CDR3 region has 14 residues. Germline trimming cut 1 base from V and 7 bases from J; bases unmatched to any gene: 3. Germline V gene data show CDR1 as LGHNA and CDR2 as YNFKEQ. The CDR3 region is CASSQVIAGNEQFF. The CDR3 DNA reads as TGTGCCAGCAGCCAAGTGATAGCGGGGAATGAGCAGTTCTTC.

V and J are TRBV15 and TRBJ2-2; TRBD1 matches 7 bases. After removal of 0 bases from V and 5 bases from J, the junction contained 9 bases not matched to a gene. Germline V gives CDR1 LNHNV, CDR2 YYDKDF (reference sequence). The CDR3 covers 17 residues. The CDR3 nucleotides read TGTGCCACCAGCAGAGATCGTAACAGGGGAAAGACCGGGGAGCTGTTTTTT. It codes for CATSRDRNRGKTGELFF.

The gene calls are TRBV2 and TRBJ1-1, with 8 bases that match TRBD1. CDR1 is SNHLY and CDR2 is FYNNEI in the germline V gene. Trimming at V came to 7 bases and at J to 5 bases, leaving 9 bases not matched to a gene. The CDR3 extends over 14 amino acids. The CDR3 coding sequence is TGTGCCAGCACCCTAGACAGGGGAGGAACTGAAGCTTTCTTT. Amino acid sequence: CASTLDRGGTEAFF.

The V gene is TRBV24-1, the J gene TRBJ2-1, with D maybe TRBD1 (5 bases). CDR3 length: 17 residues. Germline V gene lookup returns CDR1 KGHDR and CDR2 SFDVKD. V was shortened by 1 base and J by 4 bases, with 16 bases between the two germline ends. The DNA for the CDR3 is TGTGCCACCAGTGATTTCACGGACACCCGGCGTTACAATGAGCAGTTCTTC. It is translated as CATSDFTDTRRYNEQFF.

This rearrangement joins TRBV7-8 to TRBJ1-1; D is undetermined. Germline values: CDR1 SGHVS, CDR2 FQNEAQ. This CDR3 contains 13 residues. V shed 4 bases and J shed 7 bases, with 13 bases lying between them. CDR3 DNA: TGTGCCAGCAGCTCTCAGGCAAACGGTGAAGCTTTCTTT. Amino acid sequence: CASSSQANGEAFF.

This clone was counted a single time. V usage is TRBV18 and J usage is TRBJ1-6; TRBD1 matches 9 bases. Germline V CDR1 and CDR2: KGHSH, LQKENI. The CDR3 spans 14 residues. The J segment lost 7 bases and the V segment lost 6 bases, leaving 4 bases of the junction unmatched. CDR3 residues: CASSDRGPNSPLHF. CDR3 nucleotides: TGTGCCAGCTCGGACAGGGGTCCCAATTCACCCCTCCACTTT.

The V call is TRBV6-4, the J call TRBJ2-2, with a possible D match to TRBD2 (6 bases). Germline-derived CDR1 and CDR2 are MRHNA and SNTAGT. V shed 6 bases and J shed 3 bases, with 23 bases lying between them. The CDR3 has 18 residues. CDR3 DNA sequence: TGTGCCAGCAGCCCACAACCAATAGCGGCTGGGTACACCGGGGAGCTGTTTTTT. Translated, it gives CASSPQPIAAGYTGELFF.

The V gene is TRBV7-2, the J gene TRBJ1-4, with a possible D match to TRBD1 (6 bases). This CDR3 has 13 amino acids. Germline V gives CDR1 SGHTA, CDR2 FQGNSA. V dropped 3 bases and J dropped 8 bases, with 10 bases sitting between them. This CDR3 reads CASSFDRGEKLFF. CDR3 coding DNA: TGTGCCAGCAGCTTCGATAGGGGGGAAAAACTGTTTTTT.